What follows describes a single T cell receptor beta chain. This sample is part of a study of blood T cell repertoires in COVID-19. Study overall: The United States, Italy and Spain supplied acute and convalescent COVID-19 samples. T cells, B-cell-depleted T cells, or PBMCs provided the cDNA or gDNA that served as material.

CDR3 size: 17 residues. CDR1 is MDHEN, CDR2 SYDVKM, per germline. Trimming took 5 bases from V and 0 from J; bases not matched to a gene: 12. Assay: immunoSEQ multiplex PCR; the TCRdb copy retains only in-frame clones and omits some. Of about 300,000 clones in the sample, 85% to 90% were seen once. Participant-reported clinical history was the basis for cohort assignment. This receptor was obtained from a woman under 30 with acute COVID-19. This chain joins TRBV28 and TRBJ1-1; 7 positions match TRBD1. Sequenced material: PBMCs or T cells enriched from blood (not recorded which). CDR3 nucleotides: TGTGCCAGCAGTGAGACAGGGACAGTCCTCATGAACACTGAAGCTTTCTTT. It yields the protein CASSETGTVLMNTEAFF.